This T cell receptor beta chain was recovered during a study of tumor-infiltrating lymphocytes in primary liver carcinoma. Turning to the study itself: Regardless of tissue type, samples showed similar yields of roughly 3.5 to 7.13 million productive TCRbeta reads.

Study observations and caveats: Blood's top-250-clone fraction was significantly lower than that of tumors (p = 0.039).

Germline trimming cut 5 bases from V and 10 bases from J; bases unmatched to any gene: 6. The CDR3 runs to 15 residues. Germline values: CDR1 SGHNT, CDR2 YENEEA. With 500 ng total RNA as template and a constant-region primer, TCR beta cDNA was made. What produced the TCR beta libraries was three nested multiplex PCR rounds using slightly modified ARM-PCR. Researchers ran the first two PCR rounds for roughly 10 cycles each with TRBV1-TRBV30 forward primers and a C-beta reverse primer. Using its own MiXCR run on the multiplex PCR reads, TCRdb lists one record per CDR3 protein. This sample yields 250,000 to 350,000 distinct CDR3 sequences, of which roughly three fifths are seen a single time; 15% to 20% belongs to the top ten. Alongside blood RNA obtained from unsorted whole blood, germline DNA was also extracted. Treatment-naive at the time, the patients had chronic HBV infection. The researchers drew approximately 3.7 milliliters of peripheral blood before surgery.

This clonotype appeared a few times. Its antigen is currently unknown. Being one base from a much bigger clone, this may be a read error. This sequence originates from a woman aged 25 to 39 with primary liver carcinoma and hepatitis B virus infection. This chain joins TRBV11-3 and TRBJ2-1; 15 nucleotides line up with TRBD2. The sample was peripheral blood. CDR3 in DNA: TGTGCCAGCAGCCGGGGACTAGCGGGAGGAAAAGAGCAGTTCTTC. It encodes CASSRGLAGGKEQFF.